The entry that follows covers one T cell receptor (beta chain) sequence. These data come from a study of CD8 T cells in Susac syndrome. The CDR3 spans 14 residues. Trimming shortened V by 3 bases and J by 7 bases, and 18 bases separated the two germline ends. Germline CDR1 is DFQATT and CDR2 is SNEGSKA (reference sequence). An input of 0.5 to 1 ug of RNA was subjected to reverse transcription using random hexamers. Amplification of TCR beta CDR3 across 54 Vbeta and 13 Jbeta was performed with immunoSEQ multiplex PCR. TCRdb re-called the immunoSEQ multiplex PCR reads through MiXCR, storing one row per CDR3 protein. The table lists 85,000 to 130,000 distinct CDR3 sequences, around 94% of them singletons.

The sample taken for sequencing was CD8+ T cells from PBMCs. The clonotype was recovered from a human donor with Susac syndrome. The V and J genes are TRBV20-1 and TRBJ1-1; tentatively, D is TRBD1 (6 bases). This CDR3 is CSARDSQTIFEAFF. The CDR3 DNA reads TGCAGTGCTAGGGACAGCCAAACAATCTTTGAAGCTTTCTTT.